One sample yielded the 18 T cell receptor beta chains listed below, sequenced in a study of cytomegalovirus exposure and HLA in healthy donors. With 60 Vbeta and 13 Jbeta primers, the PCR was carried out. Profiled with immunoSEQ multiplex PCR; TCRdb holds only in-frame clones, not every one. The sample lists over 150,000 clones, around 68% occurring once. Sequencing used PBMCs. The receptors derive from a woman in her thirties or forties in good health and CMV-seropositive.

This chain links TRBV20-1 with TRBJ1-1, with unresolved D. CDR1 and CDR2 from the germline V gene are DFQATT and SNEGSKA (reference sequence). Trimming took 6 bases from V and 6 from J, leaving 11 bases between them. The CDR3 is 11 residues long. This CDR3 reads CSAPRGPEAFF. The CDR3 DNA reads as TGCAGTGCCCCACGGGGTCCTGAAGCTTTCTTT.

The chain links TRBV23-1 to TRBJ2-1; 8 bases match TRBD1. TRBV23-1 is annotated as an ORF whose role is uncertain. This CDR3 has 11 residues. The junction had 1 base not matched to a gene; V was cut back by 4 bases and J by 11 bases. CDR3 in DNA: TGCGCCAGCAGTCGACAGGGGAAGCAGTTCTTC. This gives the protein CASSRQGKQFF.

In regard to this clone: Compared with germline, one end of the junction differs, possibly owing to a read error. The rearrangement joins TRBV6-1 to TRBJ1-2; 7 bases align to TRBD1. The length of the CDR3 is 15 residues. Germline assignment: CDR1 MNHNS and CDR2 SASEGT. The CDR3 sequence is CASSAGTDLNYGHTF. The CDR3, as DNA: TGTGCCAGCAGTGCGGGGACAGATCTAAACTATGGCCACACCTTC.

The chain joins TRBV9 to TRBJ1-2; D is unclear. The germline CDR1 and CDR2 sequences are SGDLS and YYNGEE. CDR3 length: 14 residues. The V and J ends lost 4 bases and 4 bases respectively, with 14 bases between them. Here the CDR3 reads CASSLLTGSYGYTF. The CDR3 DNA reads as TGTGCCAGCAGCCTACTCACGGGTTCCTATGGCTACACCTTC.

The rearrangement uses TRBV5-4 and TRBJ2-1, with D possibly matching TRBD2 (5 bases). The CDR3 is 14 amino acids. Trimming removed 4 bases at V and 0 bases at J, with 8 bases between. Germline V gene lookup returns CDR1 SGHNT and CDR2 YYREEE (reference sequence). CDR3 loop: CASSRRNSYNEQFF. The CDR3 coding sequence is TGTGCCAGCAGCCGGAGGAACTCCTACAATGAGCAGTTCTTC.

The chain couples TRBV4-3 to TRBJ1-3; TRBD1 matches 10 bases. V dropped 1 base and J dropped 2; count of bases not matched to a gene: 5. Looked up from germline, CDR1 is LGHNA and CDR2 is YSLEER. This CDR3 has 17 residues. Here the CDR3 reads CASSQALGQGAGNTIYF. The CDR3 DNA is TGCGCCAGCAGCCAAGCCCTCGGACAGGGGGCTGGAAACACCATATATTTT.

The V gene is TRBV27, the J gene TRBJ1-4; D is undetermined. Germline CDR1 is MNHEY and CDR2 is SMNVEV (reference sequence). The germline V and J ends were trimmed by 0 bases and 0 bases, with 20 bases remaining between them. The CDR3 is 20 amino acids. The CDR3 nucleotides are TGTGCCAGCAGTTTATCTTCCCAGGCTGGGTTTATGCCAACTAATGAAAAACTGTTTTTT. Residues: CASSLSSQAGFMPTNEKLFF.

In this sample, this clone turned up a few times. This chain joins TRBV6-6 and TRBJ2-7; perhaps TRBD1 as D (5 bases). Deletions cut 7 bases from V and 5 bases from J, with 24 bases between. The CDR3 spans 16 residues. Germline CDR1 and CDR2: MNHNY and SVGAGI (reference sequence). CDR3 sequence reads: CASTLAQVGGTHEQYF. The CDR3 DNA follows: TGTGCCAGCACCCTCGCACAGGTCGGTGGAACCCACGAGCAGTACTTC.

The rearrangement links TRBV5-8 to TRBJ1-2; D uncertain. This CDR3 has 14 amino acids. Germline CDR1 is SGHTS and CDR2 is YDEGEE. V was clipped by 5 bases and J by 4 bases, with 15 bases between them. CDR3 sequence reads: CASSPRLVFYGYTF. The CDR3 nucleotides read TGTGCCAGCAGTCCCAGGCTGGTCTTCTATGGCTACACCTTC.

J is TRBJ1-5 and V is TRBV5-4; weak D call: TRBD1 (6 bases). Germline CDR1 and CDR2: SGHNT and YYREEE (reference sequence). V lost 1 base to trimming and J lost 7 bases, with 12 bases between them. This CDR3 has 14 residues. The CDR3 spells CASSLQGRGQPQHF. As DNA, the CDR3 is TGTGCCAGCAGCTTGCAGGGGCGGGGGCAGCCCCAGCATTTT.

The V and J genes are TRBV15 and TRBJ1-5, with unresolved D. V lost 1 base to trimming and J lost 0 bases, with 4 bases between them. CDR3 length: 14 residues. Germline-derived CDR1 and CDR2 are LNHNV and YYDKDF (reference sequence). CDR3 DNA: TGTGCCACCAGCAGAGGCGGTAGCAATCAGCCCCAGCATTTT. Protein sequence: CATSRGGSNQPQHF. Drawing the rest from reference TRBV15 and TRBJ1-5, the complete variable domain is DAMVIQNPRYQVTQFGKPVTLSCSQTLNHNVMYWYQQKSSQAPKLLFHYYDKDFNNEADTPDNFQSRRPNTSFCFLDIRSPGLGDTAMYLCATSRGGSNQPQHFGDGTRLSIL.

The chain carries TRBV6-6 and TRBJ2-1, with D possibly TRBD2 on 6 matching bases. With 3 bases removed from V and 6 bases from J, the gap between germline ends came to 15 bases. Germline lookup yields CDR1 MNHNY and CDR2 SVGAGI (reference sequence). CDR3 length: 15 residues. Written as DNA, the CDR3 is TGTGCCAGCAGTTATCGCGGGATAAACCTCAATGAGCAGTTCTTC. Protein product: CASSYRGINLNEQFF.

The rearrangement joins TRBV5-1 to TRBJ1-6; 10 bases are shared with TRBD1. The CDR3 is 15 amino acids. Per the germline V gene, CDR1 is SGHRS and CDR2 is YFSETQ. V shed 3 bases and J 8 bases; nucleotides not matched to a gene: 5. This CDR3 is CASSSGTGEHSPLHF. The CDR3 nucleotides are TGCGCCAGCAGCTCCGGGACAGGGGAGCATTCACCCCTCCACTTT.

This sequence joins TRBV28 and TRBJ2-2, with TRBD2 matching 7 bases. Trimming cost V 3 bases and J 1 base; bases outside gene matches: 5. This CDR3 has 16 residues. The germline CDR1 and CDR2 sequences are MDHEN and SYDVKM. The CDR3 is CASSFGGGLNTGELFF. Here the CDR3 DNA reads TGTGCCAGCAGTTTTGGGGGGGGTTTGAACACCGGGGAGCTGTTTTTT. Variable domain in full (rest from reference TRBV28 and TRBJ2-2): DVKVTQSSRYLVKRTGEKVFLECVQDMDHENMFWYRQDPGLGLRLIYFSYDVKMKEKGDIPEGYSVSREKKERFSLILESASTNQTSMYLCASSFGGGLNTGELFFGEGSRLTVL.

J is TRBJ2-2 and V is TRBV27; D may be TRBD1 (6 bases). The germline V and J ends were trimmed by 6 bases and 1 base, with 9 bases remaining between them. Per the germline V gene, CDR1 is MNHEY and CDR2 is SMNVEV (reference sequence). The CDR3 has 14 residues. In DNA, the CDR3 is TGTGCCAGCAGGCCGGGACAGAACACCGGGGAGCTGTTTTTT. This sequence encodes CASRPGQNTGELFF.

The rearrangement joins TRBV4-2 to TRBJ1-1, with unresolved D. V was clipped by 0 bases and J by 0 bases, with 5 bases between them. Germline CDR1 LGHNA, CDR2 YNFKEQ. CDR3 length: 14 residues. In DNA form, the CDR3 reads TGTGCCAGCAGCCAAGACAGGATGAACACTGAAGCTTTCTTT. Translation gives CASSQDRMNTEAFF.

The chain links TRBV4-1 to TRBJ1-2, with D perhaps matching TRBD1 (6 bases). CDR1 MGHRA and CDR2 YSYEKL come from the germline V gene. This CDR3 comprises 16 residues. V was shortened by 1 base and J by 1 base, with 13 bases between the two germline ends. The CDR3 reads CASSQANTGFNYGYTF. The CDR3 DNA is TGCGCCAGCAGCCAAGCAAATACAGGGTTTAACTATGGCTACACCTTC.

The chain uses TRBV7-2 and TRBJ2-7; no definite D call. Trimming shortened V by 0 bases and J by 0 bases, and 6 bases separated the two germline ends. The germline V gene encodes CDR1 SGHTA and CDR2 FQGNSA. The CDR3 is 14 amino acids. The CDR3: CASSLAQRSYEQYF. CDR3 nucleotides: TGTGCCAGCAGCTTAGCACAACGCTCCTACGAGCAGTACTTC.